The TCR beta chain described here comes from a study of cytomegalovirus exposure and HLA in healthy donors. Notes on the study in general: The tendency of first-cohort TCR clusters to co-occur in the 120 or so validation repertoires was identified by a subsequent analysis. The study flagged some 170 TCR beta chains as cytomegalovirus-associated.

Details on this clone: Its antigen remains unidentified.

Sequenced by immunoSEQ multiplex PCR; TCRdb stores in-frame clones only, minus some. The sample includes about 160,000 clones, roughly 84% of them seen just once. The germline V gene has CDR1 SGHNT and CDR2 YYREEE (reference sequence). Trimming left V 2 bases short and J 8 bases short, with 11 bases between. The CDR3 covers 14 residues. The sequencing input was PBMCs. This receptor was identified in a man younger than 45 in good health and CMV-seropositive. The chain recombines TRBV5-4 with TRBJ1-6; the D gene is possibly TRBD1 (5 bases). CDR3 protein: CASSLDSPDSPLHF. The DNA of the CDR3 is TGTGCCAGCAGCTTAGACAGCCCCGATTCACCCCTCCACTTT.